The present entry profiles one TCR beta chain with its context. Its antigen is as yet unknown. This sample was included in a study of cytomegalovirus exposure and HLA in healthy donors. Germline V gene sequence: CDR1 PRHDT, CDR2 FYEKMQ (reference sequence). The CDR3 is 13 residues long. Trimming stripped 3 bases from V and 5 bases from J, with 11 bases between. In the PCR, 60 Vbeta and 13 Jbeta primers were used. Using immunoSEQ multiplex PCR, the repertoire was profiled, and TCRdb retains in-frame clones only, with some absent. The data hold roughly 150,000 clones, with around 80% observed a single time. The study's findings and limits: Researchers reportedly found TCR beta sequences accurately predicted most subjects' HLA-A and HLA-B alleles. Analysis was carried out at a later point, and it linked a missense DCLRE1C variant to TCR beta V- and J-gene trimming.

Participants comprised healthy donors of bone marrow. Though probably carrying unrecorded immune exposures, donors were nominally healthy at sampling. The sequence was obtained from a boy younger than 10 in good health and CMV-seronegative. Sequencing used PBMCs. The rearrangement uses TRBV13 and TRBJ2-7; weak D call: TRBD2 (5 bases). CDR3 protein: CASSFVSGDEQYF. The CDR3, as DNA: TGTGCCAGCAGCTTCGTCTCCGGGGACGAGCAGTACTTC.